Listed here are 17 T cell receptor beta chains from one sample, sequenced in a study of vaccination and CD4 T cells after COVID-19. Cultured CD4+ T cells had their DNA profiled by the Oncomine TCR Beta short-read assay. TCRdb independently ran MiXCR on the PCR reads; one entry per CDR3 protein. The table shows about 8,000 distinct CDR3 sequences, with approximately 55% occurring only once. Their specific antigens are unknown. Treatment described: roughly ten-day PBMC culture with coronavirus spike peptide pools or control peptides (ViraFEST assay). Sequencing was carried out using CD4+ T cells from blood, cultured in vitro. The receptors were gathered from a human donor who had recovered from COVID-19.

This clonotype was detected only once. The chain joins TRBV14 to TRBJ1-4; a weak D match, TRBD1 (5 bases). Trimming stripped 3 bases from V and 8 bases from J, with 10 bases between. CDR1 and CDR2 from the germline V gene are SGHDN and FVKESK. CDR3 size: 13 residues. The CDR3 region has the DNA TGTGCCAGCAGCCAGGGGCGAACGGAAAAACTGTTTTTT. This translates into CASSQGRTEKLFF. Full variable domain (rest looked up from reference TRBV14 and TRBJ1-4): EAGVTQFPSHSVIEKGQTVTLRCDPISGHDNLYWYRRVMGKEIKFLLHFVKESKQDESGMPNNRFLAERTGGTYSTLKVQPAELEDSGVYFCASSQGRTEKLFFGSGTQLSVL.

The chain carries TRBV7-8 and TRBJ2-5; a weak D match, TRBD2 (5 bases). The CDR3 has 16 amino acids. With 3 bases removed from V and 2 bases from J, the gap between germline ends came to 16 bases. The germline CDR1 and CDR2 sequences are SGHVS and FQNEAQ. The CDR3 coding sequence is TGTGCCAGCAGCTTCCGGCGGGTCCCTGGTCAAGAGACCCAGTACTTC. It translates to CASSFRRVPGQETQYF.

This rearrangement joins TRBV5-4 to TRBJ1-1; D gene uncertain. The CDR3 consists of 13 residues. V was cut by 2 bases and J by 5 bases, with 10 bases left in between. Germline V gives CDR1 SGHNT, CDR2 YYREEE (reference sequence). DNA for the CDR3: TGTGCCAGCAGCTTTGACCCGAGGACTGAAGCTTTCTTT. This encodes CASSFDPRTEAFF. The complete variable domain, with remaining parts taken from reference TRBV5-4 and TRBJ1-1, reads ETGVTQSPTHLIKTRGQQVTLRCSSQSGHNTVSWYQQALGQGPQFIFQYYREEENGRGNFPPRFSGLQFPNYSSELNVNALELDDSALYLCASSFDPRTEAFFGQGTRLTVV.

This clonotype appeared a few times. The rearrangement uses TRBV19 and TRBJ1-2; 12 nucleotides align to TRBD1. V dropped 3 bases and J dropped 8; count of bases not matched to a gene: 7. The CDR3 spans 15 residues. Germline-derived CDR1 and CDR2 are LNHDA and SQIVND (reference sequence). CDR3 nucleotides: TGTGCCAGTAGTATGTTGGGACAGGGGGCGAGGGGCTACACCTTC. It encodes CASSMLGQGARGYTF.

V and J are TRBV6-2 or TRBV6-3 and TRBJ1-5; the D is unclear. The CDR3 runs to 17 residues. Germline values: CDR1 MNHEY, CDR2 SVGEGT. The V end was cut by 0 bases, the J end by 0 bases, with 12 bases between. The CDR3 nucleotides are TGTGCCAGCAGTTACTCGACGGGAGTGGATAGCAATCAGCCCCAGCATTTT. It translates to CASSYSTGVDSNQPQHF.

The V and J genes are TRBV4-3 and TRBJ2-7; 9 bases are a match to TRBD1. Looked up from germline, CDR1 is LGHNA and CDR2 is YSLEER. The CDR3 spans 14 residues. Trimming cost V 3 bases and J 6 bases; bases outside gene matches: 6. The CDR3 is CASSQVGQGAEQYF. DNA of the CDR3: TGCGCCAGCAGCCAGGTGGGACAGGGCGCCGAGCAGTACTTC.

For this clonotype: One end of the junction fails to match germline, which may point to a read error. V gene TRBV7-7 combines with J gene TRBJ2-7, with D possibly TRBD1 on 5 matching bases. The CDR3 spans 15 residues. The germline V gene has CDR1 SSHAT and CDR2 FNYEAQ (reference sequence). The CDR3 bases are TGTGCTAGCAGCTTAGGGTCAGGGCCATTTTACGAGCAGTACTTC. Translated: CASSLGSGPFYEQYF.

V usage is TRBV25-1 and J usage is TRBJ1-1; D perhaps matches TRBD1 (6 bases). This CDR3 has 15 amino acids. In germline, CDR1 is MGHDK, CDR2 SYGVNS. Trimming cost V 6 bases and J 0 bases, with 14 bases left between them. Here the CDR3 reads CASRSPGQLNTEAFF. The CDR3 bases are TGTGCCAGCAGATCCCCGGGACAACTGAACACTGAAGCTTTCTTT.

CDR3 residues: CSATPTYYGYTF. CDR3 in DNA: TGCAGTGCCACTCCAACGTACTATGGCTACACCTTC. The chain joins TRBV20-1 to TRBJ1-2; the D is unclear. This CDR3 contains 12 residues. V was trimmed by 6 bases and J by 3 bases, leaving 11 bases between them. Germline loops: CDR1 DFQATT, CDR2 SNEGSKA (reference sequence).

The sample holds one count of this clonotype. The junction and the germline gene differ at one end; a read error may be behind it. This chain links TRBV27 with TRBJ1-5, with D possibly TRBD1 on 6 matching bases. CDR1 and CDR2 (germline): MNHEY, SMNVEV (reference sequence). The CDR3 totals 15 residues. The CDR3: CASRRGGQGNRPQHF. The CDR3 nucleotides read TGTGCCAGCAGACGGGGGGGGCAGGGCAATCGGCCCCAGCATTTT.

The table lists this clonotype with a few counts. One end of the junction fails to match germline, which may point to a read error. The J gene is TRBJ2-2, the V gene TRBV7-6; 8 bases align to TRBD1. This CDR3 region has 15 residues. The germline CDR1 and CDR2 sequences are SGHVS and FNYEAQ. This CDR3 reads CASSLGRTGTGELFF. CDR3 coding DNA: TGTGCTAGCAGCTTAGGGAGGACAGGGACCGGGGAGCTGTTTTTT. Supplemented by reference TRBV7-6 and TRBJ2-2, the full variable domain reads GAGVSQSPRYKVTKRGQDVALRCDPISGHVSLYWYRQALGQGPEFLTYFNYEAQQDKSGLPNDRFSAERPEGSISTLTIQRTEQRDSAMYRCASSLGRTGTGELFFGEGSRLTVL.

The CDR3 here is CASSVGAGGSETQYF. In nucleotides, the CDR3 is TGTGCCAGCAGTGTGGGGGCAGGGGGTTCGGAGACCCAGTACTTC. The chain is built from TRBV2 and TRBJ2-5; 7 positions agree with TRBD1. CDR3 length: 15 amino acids. Germline V gene lookup returns CDR1 SNHLY and CDR2 FYNNEI. The junction had 10 bases not matched to a gene; V was cut back by 4 bases and J by 5 bases.

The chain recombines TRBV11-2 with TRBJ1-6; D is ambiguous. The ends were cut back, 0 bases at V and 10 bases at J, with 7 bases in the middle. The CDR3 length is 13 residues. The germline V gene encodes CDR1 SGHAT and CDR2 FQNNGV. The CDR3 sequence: CASSLDSVSPLHF. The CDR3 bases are TGTGCCAGCAGCTTAGATTCCGTATCACCCCTCCACTTT.

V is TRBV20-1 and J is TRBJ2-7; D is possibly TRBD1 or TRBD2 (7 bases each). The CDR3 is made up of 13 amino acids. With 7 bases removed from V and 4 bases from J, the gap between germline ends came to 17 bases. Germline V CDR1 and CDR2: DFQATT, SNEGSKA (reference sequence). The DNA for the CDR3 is TGCAGTGTTCCGGCAGGGGGAGGGTACGAGCAGTACTTC. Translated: CSVPAGGGYEQYF.

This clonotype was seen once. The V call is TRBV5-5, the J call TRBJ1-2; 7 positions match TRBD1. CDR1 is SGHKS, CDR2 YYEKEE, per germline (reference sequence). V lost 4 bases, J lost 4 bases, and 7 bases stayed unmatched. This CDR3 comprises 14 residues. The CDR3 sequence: CASSTRQGGYGYTF. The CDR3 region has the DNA TGTGCCAGCAGCACACGACAGGGTGGCTATGGCTACACCTTC. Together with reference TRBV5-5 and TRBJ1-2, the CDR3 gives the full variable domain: DAGVTQSPTHLIKTRGQQVTLRCSPISGHKSVSWYQQVLGQGPQFIFQYYEKEERGRGNFPDRFSARQFPNYSSELNVNALLLGDSALYLCASSTRQGGYGYTFGSGTRLTVV.

The CDR3 DNA follows: TGTGCCAGCAGCTCAGGGGTGTTGAATGAAAAACTGTTTTTT. Translated, it gives CASSSGVLNEKLFF. V usage is TRBV6-1 and J usage is TRBJ1-4; D possibly corresponds to TRBD1 (6 bases). V was pared by 6 bases and J by 5 bases, with 13 bases between. Germline CDR1 and CDR2: MNHNS and SASEGT. This CDR3 has 14 amino acids.

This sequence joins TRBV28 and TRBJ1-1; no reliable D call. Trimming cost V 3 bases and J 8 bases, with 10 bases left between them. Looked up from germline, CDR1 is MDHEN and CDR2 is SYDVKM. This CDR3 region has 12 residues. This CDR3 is CASSFVTREAFF. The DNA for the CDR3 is TGTGCCAGCAGTTTTGTCACCAGAGAAGCTTTCTTT.